The entry below gives a single T cell receptor (beta chain) sequence along with its context. This sample was included in a study of T-cell memory formation after mild COVID-19. Germline V lookup: CDR1 MNHEY, CDR2 SMNVEV (reference sequence). CDR3 length: 14 residues. J lost 5 bases, V lost 6 bases, and 8 bases had no gene match. TCRdb used MiXCR to reprocess the 5' RACE reads, holding one entry per CDR3 protein. The table includes hundreds of thousands of distinct CDR3 sequences, under 15% detected once. The receptor was derived from a young man who had mild COVID-19 (a few samples of this study predate the infection). Cell type and time point are not known. The chain uses TRBV27 and TRBJ2-7; 9 nucleotides agree with TRBD1. The sequenced sample was PBMCs or a T cell subset sorted from them (not recorded which). The CDR3 region is CASSAWGQGDEQYF. CDR3 bases: TGTGCCAGCAGCGCCTGGGGACAGGGTGACGAGCAGTACTTC.